This entry lists 25 T cell receptor beta chains sequenced from one sample in a study of cytomegalovirus exposure and HLA in healthy donors. The data were produced by immunoSEQ multiplex PCR, yet TCRdb's version contains in-frame clones alone and is incomplete. The data hold about 150,000 clones, with about 88% observed a single time. The sequenced sample was PBMCs. Receptors were obtained from a man aged 18 to 29 in good health and CMV-seronegative.

This clone was found a few times. The chain joins TRBV19 to TRBJ1-4; a weak D match, TRBD1 (5 bases). In germline, CDR1 is LNHDA, CDR2 SQIVND (reference sequence). V was pared by 5 bases and J by 7 bases, with 17 bases between. CDR3 size: 15 residues. The CDR3 coding sequence is TGTGCCAGTAGTGTGGGGGGGACCGATGTTGAAAAACTGTTTTTT. As protein: CASSVGGTDVEKLFF.

The rearrangement uses TRBV6-5 and TRBJ1-6; maybe TRBD1 (6 bases). This CDR3 is 16 amino acids long. V lost 0 bases to trimming and J lost 9 bases, with 15 bases between them. From germline, CDR1 is MNHEY and CDR2 SVGAGI. CDR3 residues: CASSYSGGAGASPLHF. CDR3 in DNA: TGTGCCAGCAGTTACTCGGGGGGCGCGGGGGCTTCACCCCTCCACTTT.

A note on this clone: Compared with germline, one end of the junction differs, possibly owing to a read error. The J gene is TRBJ2-5, the V gene TRBV7-7; D gene uncertain. The CDR3 is 14 residues long. Per the germline V gene, CDR1 is SSHAT and CDR2 is FNYEAQ (reference sequence). The CDR3 loop reads CASSLHSVQETQYF. In nucleotides, the CDR3 is TGTGCTAGCAGCCTACACAGTGTCCAGGAGACCCAGTACTTC.

The chain links TRBV2 to TRBJ1-1; D is perhaps TRBD1 (5 bases). In germline, CDR1 is SNHLY, CDR2 FYNNEI. The CDR3 spans 13 residues. Trimming stripped 6 bases from V and 4 bases from J, with 12 bases between. The CDR3 DNA follows: TGTGCCAGCAGGGAGGGGCGGGGCACTGAAGCTTTCTTT. This sequence encodes CASREGRGTEAFF.

The chain combines TRBV25-1 with TRBJ2-5, with D maybe TRBD1 (7 bases). This CDR3 has 13 amino acids. The germline CDR1 and CDR2 sequences are MGHDK and SYGVNS. The V gene lost 10 bases and the J gene lost 5 bases, with 17 bases spanning the gap. The CDR3 is CATATGDLETQYF. The CDR3 nucleotides are TGTGCCACCGCTACAGGGGACTTGGAGACCCAGTACTTC.

The V gene is TRBV28, the J gene TRBJ1-1; D is perhaps TRBD1 (6 bases). The V end lost 5 bases, the J end lost 7 bases, and 14 bases lay between the germline ends. The CDR3 totals 13 residues. Looked up from germline, CDR1 is MDHEN and CDR2 is SYDVKM. CDR3 residues: CASSATGFFEAFF. CDR3 coding DNA: TGTGCCAGCAGTGCGACAGGTTTTTTTGAAGCTTTCTTT.

The rearrangement links TRBV4-3 to TRBJ2-3, with 9 bases lining up with TRBD2. The CDR3 extends over 18 amino acids. The ends lost 1 base at V and 2 bases at J; junction bases unmatched: 10. Per the germline V gene, CDR1 is LGHNA and CDR2 is YSLEER. The DNA of the CDR3 is TGCGCCAGCAGCCAAGTATGGGAGGCGGGAGGGCCCACAGATACGCAGTATTTT. Its translation: CASSQVWEAGGPTDTQYF.

The chain couples TRBV5-1 to TRBJ1-1; TRBD1 aligns across 12 bases. With 2 bases clipped from V and 7 bases from J, the junction kept 6 bases outside the gene matches. CDR1 SGHRS and CDR2 YFSETQ come from the germline V gene. This CDR3 has 15 amino acids. The CDR3 spells CASSLGDRGPFEAFF. CDR3 coding DNA: TGCGCCAGCAGCTTAGGGGACAGGGGGCCGTTTGAAGCTTTCTTT.

CDR3: CASRFGGGPNEQFF. The CDR3 DNA is TGTGCCAGCCGCTTTGGCGGGGGGCCAAATGAGCAGTTCTTC. V and J are TRBV27 and TRBJ2-1; 8 bases are shared with TRBD2. This CDR3 spans 14 amino acids. V was pared by 8 bases and J by 7 bases, with 10 bases of the junction left unmatched. The germline V gene has CDR1 MNHEY and CDR2 SMNVEV (reference sequence).

The chain has TRBV30 and TRBJ2-3; 8 bases fit TRBD2. J lost 8 bases, V lost 2 bases, and 9 bases had no gene match. Germline CDR1 GTSNPN, CDR2 SVGIG (reference sequence). The CDR3 is 14 amino acids. The CDR3 is CAWSRGGGQGTQYF. For the CDR3, the DNA is TGTGCCTGGAGTAGGGGCGGGGGGCAAGGTACGCAGTATTTT. Looking up the rest from reference TRBV30 and TRBJ2-3 gives the full variable domain: SQTIHQWPATLVQPVGSPLSLECTVEGTSNPNLYWYRQAAGRGLQLLFYSVGIGQISSEVPQNLSASRPQDRQFILSSKKLLLSDSGFYLCAWSRGGGQGTQYFGPGTRLTVL.

In its sample, this clone was seen once. The chain carries TRBV7-2 and TRBJ1-3, with 7 bases that match TRBD1. This CDR3 has 17 residues. Germline CDR1 and CDR2: SGHTA and FQGNSA. Trimming cost V 5 bases and J 0 bases; bases outside gene matches: 10. CDR3 residues: CASSTRTGETSGNTIYF. In DNA form, the CDR3 reads TGTGCCAGCAGCACTAGGACAGGCGAAACCTCTGGAAACACCATATATTTT.

This clone was picked up one time. The chain carries TRBV4-1 and TRBJ2-7; TRBD1 might be the D (6 bases). Germline loops: CDR1 MGHRA, CDR2 YSYEKL. CDR3 size: 13 residues. Trimming cost V 5 bases and J 2 bases, with 10 bases left between them. CDR3 sequence (DNA): TGCGCCAGCAGCTGGGGGCCCACCTACGAGCAGTACGTC. Its translation: CASSWGPTYEQYV.

Only a few counts were recorded for this clone. Here the CDR3 reads CASSQDLAKSYEQYF. The DNA of the CDR3 is TGCGCCAGCAGCCAAGATTTAGCGAAGTCCTACGAGCAGTACTTC. The chain combines TRBV4-3 with TRBJ2-7; TRBD2 might be the D (5 bases). The ends were cut back, 0 bases at V and 1 base at J, with 10 bases in the middle. Per germline, CDR1 LGHNA and CDR2 YSLEER. The length of the CDR3 is 15 residues.

This sequence joins TRBV6-1 and TRBJ1-2, with D perhaps matching TRBD1 (6 bases). CDR1 and CDR2 from the germline V gene are MNHNS and SASEGT. V was cut by 7 bases and J by 6 bases, with 18 bases left in between. The CDR3 contains 14 residues. This CDR3 reads CASKWNRVNDGYTF. CDR3 sequence (DNA): TGTGCCAGCAAGTGGAACAGGGTAAACGATGGCTACACCTTC.

The chain couples TRBV7-2 to TRBJ1-2; D unresolved. Per the germline V gene, CDR1 is SGHTA and CDR2 is FQGNSA. With 2 bases removed from V and 3 bases from J, the gap between germline ends came to 7 bases. The CDR3 is 13 amino acids. In nucleotides, the CDR3 is TGTGCCAGCAGCTTATTCGGTGACTATGGCTACACCTTC. Its protein product is CASSLFGDYGYTF.

This clone was picked up one time. The chain is built from TRBV5-1 and TRBJ1-6; tentative D call: TRBD1 (5 bases). V lost 0 bases to trimming and J lost 8 bases, with 12 bases between them. Germline loops: CDR1 SGHRS, CDR2 YFSETQ. This CDR3 region has 15 residues. CDR3 coding DNA: TGCGCCAGCAGCTTGGGGGGGACTCTATATTCACCCCTCCACTTT. Translating gives CASSLGGTLYSPLHF.

V is TRBV11-2 and J is TRBJ2-5; the match to TRBD2 covers 11 bases. This CDR3 region has 15 residues. Germline V gives CDR1 SGHAT, CDR2 FQNNGV. V was pared by 2 bases and J by 4 bases, with 3 bases of the junction left unmatched. The CDR3 sequence: CASSLTSGRGETQYF. The CDR3 DNA sequence: TGTGCCAGCAGCTTAACTAGCGGGAGAGGAGAGACCCAGTACTTC.

The chain recombines TRBV4-3 with TRBJ2-2; 7 nucleotides line up with TRBD2. The germline V gene encodes CDR1 LGHNA and CDR2 YSLEER. The CDR3 spans 18 residues. V shed 3 bases and J 2 bases; nucleotides not matched to a gene: 12. The CDR3 spells CASSQDPWGEGNTGELFF. CDR3 coding DNA: TGCGCCAGCAGCCAGGACCCCTGGGGGGAGGGTAACACCGGGGAGCTGTTTTTT.

The CDR3 protein is CASSPRTGKGYGYTF. Written as DNA, the CDR3 is TGTGCCAGCTCACCACGTACGGGAAAGGGCTATGGCTACACCTTC. V gene TRBV18 combines with J gene TRBJ1-2; D gene unclear. V was clipped by 1 base and J by 4 bases, with 13 bases between them. In germline, CDR1 is KGHSH, CDR2 LQKENI. The CDR3 extends over 15 amino acids.

V is TRBV5-1 and J is TRBJ2-2; tentative D call: TRBD1 (5 bases). This CDR3 is 19 amino acids long. CDR1 SGHRS and CDR2 YFSETQ come from the germline V gene. Trimming shortened V by 3 bases and J by 4 bases, and 25 bases separated the two germline ends. Here the CDR3 DNA reads TGCGCCAGCAGCTCATATACCACTAAGACAGTTATCGGCACCGGGGAGCTGTTTTTT. Its protein is CASSSYTTKTVIGTGELFF.

This chain joins TRBV5-5 and TRBJ2-7, with 10 bases fitting TRBD2. J was trimmed by 9 bases and V by 0 bases; bases with no gene match: 9. The CDR3 is 15 amino acids. Germline-derived CDR1 and CDR2 are SGHKS and YYEKEE (reference sequence). The CDR3 sequence is CASSLEGLARIWQYV. CDR3 nucleotide sequence: TGTGCCAGCAGCTTGGAGGGACTAGCGCGGATATGGCAGTACGTC.

The genes are TRBV5-4 and TRBJ2-7; the D is unclear. Trimming cost V 4 bases and J 7 bases, with 18 bases left between them. Per germline, CDR1 SGHNT and CDR2 YYREEE (reference sequence). There are 14 residues in the CDR3. CDR3 nucleotide sequence: TGTGCCAGCAGCGCGTCCCTAGATCCGGGTGAGCAGTACTTC. Translation gives CASSASLDPGEQYF.

The chain links TRBV29-1 to TRBJ2-1; D is perhaps TRBD2 (7 bases). Germline V gene lookup returns CDR1 SQVTM and CDR2 ANQGSEA. The CDR3 consists of 14 residues. V was trimmed by 6 bases and J by 5 bases, leaving 17 bases between them. CDR3 DNA sequence: TGCAGCGTCCAAGGGGGGGAAAGGCACAATGAGCAGTTCTTC. Translating gives CSVQGGERHNEQFF.

The chain couples TRBV11-3 to TRBJ1-6; weak D call: TRBD1 (6 bases). Trimming took 4 bases from V and 7 from J, leaving 8 bases between them. Germline CDR1 and CDR2: SGHNT and YENEEA. The CDR3 is 13 residues long. The CDR3 protein is CASSSTGNSPLHF. CDR3 coding DNA: TGTGCCAGCAGCTCAACAGGGAATTCACCCCTCCACTTT.

The chain employs TRBV29-1 and TRBJ2-5, with D possibly being TRBD1 (7 bases). V lost 7 bases and J 5 bases, leaving 14 bases between the germline ends. This CDR3 region has 12 residues. Germline V gene lookup returns CDR1 SQVTM and CDR2 ANQGSEA. Here the CDR3 reads CSARSGGETQYF. The CDR3 DNA sequence: TGCAGCGCCAGGTCAGGGGGGGAGACCCAGTACTTC.